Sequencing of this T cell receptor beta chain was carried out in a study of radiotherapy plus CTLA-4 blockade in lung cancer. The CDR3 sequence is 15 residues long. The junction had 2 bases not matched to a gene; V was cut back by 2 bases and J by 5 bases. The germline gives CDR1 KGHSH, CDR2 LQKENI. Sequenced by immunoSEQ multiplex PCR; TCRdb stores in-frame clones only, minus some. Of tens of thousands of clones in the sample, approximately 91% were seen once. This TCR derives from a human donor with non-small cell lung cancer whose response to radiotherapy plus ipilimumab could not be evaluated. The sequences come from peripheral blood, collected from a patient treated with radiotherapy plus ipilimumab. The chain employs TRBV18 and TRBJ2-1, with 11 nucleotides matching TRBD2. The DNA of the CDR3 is TGTGCCAGCTCACCAGTACTAGCGGGGGACAATGAGCAGTTCTTC. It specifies CASSPVLAGDNEQFF.